The next 8 T cell receptor beta chains were all read from a single sample in a study of T-cell memory formation after mild COVID-19. TCRdb recomputed calls from the 5' RACE reads with MiXCR, one row per CDR3 protein. Here the sample spans roughly 130,000 distinct CDR3 sequences, around 6.3% being singletons. Material for sequencing was PBMCs or a T cell subset sorted from them (not recorded which). The receptors stem from an adult woman who had mild COVID-19 (a few samples of this study predate the infection). Cell type and time point are not known.

Ten or more counts support this clonotype. The V call is TRBV15, the J call TRBJ1-5; D unclear. The germline V gene encodes CDR1 LNHNV and CDR2 YYDKDF (reference sequence). V was pared by 0 bases and J by 5 bases, with 2 bases between. The CDR3 is 12 residues long. The CDR3 reads CATSRDDQPQHF. In nucleotides, the CDR3 is TGTGCCACCAGCAGAGATGATCAGCCCCAGCATTTT.

This clonotype was seen only a few times. The chain links TRBV20-1 to TRBJ1-2; D may be TRBD1 (6 bases). Trimming pared 4 bases from V and 8 bases from J, leaving 14 bases between. The length of the CDR3 is 12 residues. The germline V gene encodes CDR1 DFQATT and CDR2 SNEGSKA (reference sequence). CDR3 sequence reads: CSATGTRAGYTF. The CDR3 bases are TGCAGTGCTACCGGGACAAGGGCGGGCTACACCTTC.

In nucleotides, the CDR3 is TGTGCCAGCAGCTTGGGTAGGCGGATCGGGGTTGAAGCTTTCTTT. Amino acids: CASSLGRRIGVEAFF. The V call is TRBV5-6, the J call TRBJ1-1; the D is unclear. The CDR3 runs 15 residues. The V and J ends lost 0 bases and 7 bases respectively, with 16 bases between them. Germline V gives CDR1 SGHDT, CDR2 YYEEEE.

The V call is TRBV12-3 or TRBV12-4, the J call TRBJ2-7; no clear D. V dropped 6 bases and J dropped 5 bases, with 11 bases sitting between them. CDR3 size: 12 residues. This CDR3 reads CASSPRRNEQYF. For the CDR3, the DNA is TGTGCCAGCAGCCCTCGAAGGAACGAGCAGTACTTC.

This clonotype was found a few times. V gene TRBV12-3 or TRBV12-4 combines with J gene TRBJ1-5, with D unresolved. Trimming removed 6 bases from V and 1 base from J, with 13 bases in between. The CDR3 length is 15 residues. CDR3 in DNA: TGTGCCAGCAGCGTCGAGGGAATAAGCAATCAGCCCCAGCATTTT. Amino acid sequence: CASSVEGISNQPQHF.

In its sample, this clonotype was seen a few times. This chain uses TRBV7-2 with TRBJ1-5; D is unresolved. Deletions cut 8 bases from V and 0 bases from J, with 8 bases between. This CDR3 contains 13 residues. CDR1 and CDR2 (germline): SGHTA, FQGNSA. The chain's CDR3 is CASHEDSNQPQHF. The DNA for the CDR3 is TGTGCCAGCCATGAAGATAGCAATCAGCCCCAGCATTTT.

The chain links TRBV12-3 or TRBV12-4 to TRBJ2-7; no definite D call. CDR3 size: 14 residues. The V gene lost 6 bases and the J gene lost 2 bases, with 14 bases spanning the gap. CDR3 nucleotides: TGTGCCAGCAGCCTAGTGGGCAAGACCTACGAGCAGTACTTC. Translation gives CASSLVGKTYEQYF.

This clonotype came up a few times. The chain links TRBV3-1 to TRBJ1-6; D unclear. V dropped 1 base and J dropped 8 bases, with 6 bases sitting between them. Looked up from germline, CDR1 is LGHDT and CDR2 is YNNKEL (reference sequence). The CDR3 is 13 residues long. The CDR3 nucleotides are TGTGCCAGCAGCCAAGGGGCCGATTCACCCCTCCACTTT. It yields the protein CASSQGADSPLHF.